The text below deals with one T cell receptor (beta chain). The CDR3 is 13 residues long. V lost 6 bases and J 5 bases, leaving 14 bases between the germline ends. In germline, CDR1 is SQVTM, CDR2 ANQGSEA. The assay was immunoSEQ multiplex PCR, and TCRdb's table has in-frame clones only and misses some. The sample includes fewer than 35,000 clones, 90% of them seen just once. The record originates from a study of blood T cell repertoires in COVID-19. This TCR derives from a human donor in a cohort sampled during active COVID-19. The source material was peripheral blood. This rearrangement joins TRBV29-1 to TRBJ2-1, with D possibly matching TRBD1 (5 bases). The CDR3 protein is CSVQRGWDNEQFF. The CDR3 DNA reads as TGCAGCGTCCAAAGGGGTTGGGACAATGAGCAGTTCTTC.